This paragraph reports one T cell receptor beta chain. CDR3 length: 16 residues. Germline V gene data show CDR1 as SGHAT and CDR2 as FQNNGV. V lost 6 bases and J lost 7, with 22 bases in between. The assay was immunoSEQ multiplex PCR, and TCRdb's table has in-frame clones only and misses some. Of tens of thousands of clones listed, 91% are singletons. This sample is part of a study of technical replicates of blood from a few donors. The sequence was obtained from a human donor in good health. Some clones in this sample may be carry-over from other donors' samples. Material: T cells isolated from PBMCs. The V call is TRBV11-2, the J call TRBJ2-1; maybe TRBD1 (6 bases). CDR3 amino acids: CASSNPRGPNFNEQFF. As DNA, the CDR3 is TGTGCCAGCAGTAACCCCAGGGGACCGAACTTTAATGAGCAGTTCTTC. Variable domain in full (rest from reference TRBV11-2 and TRBJ2-1): EAGVAQSPRYKIIEKRQSVAFWCNPISGHATLYWYQQILGQGPKLLIQFQNNGVVDDSQLPKDRFSAERLKGVDSTLKIQPAKLEDSAVYLCASSNPRGPNFNEQFFGPGTRLTVL.